This record concerns one T cell receptor beta chain sequence. Antigen unknown. These data originate in a study of Ad26.COV2.S vaccination and SARS-CoV-2 variants. Study findings and constraints: Total T cell responses were possibly underestimated by TCR breadth and depth analyses. Reported findings describe substantial breadth in spike-specific CD8+ and CD4+ T cell responses following vaccination. Recipients of vaccine and of placebo showed similar breadth of their non-spike TCR repertoires. Vaccinees displayed broader spike-specific TCR repertoires than placebo recipients.

The CDR3 is 15 residues long. From germline, CDR1 is SGHTA and CDR2 FQGNSA. The V end lost 3 bases, the J end lost 6 bases, and 17 bases lay between the germline ends. Using immunoSEQ multiplex PCR, the repertoire was profiled, and TCRdb retains in-frame clones only, with some absent. The sample lists roughly 380,000 clones, about 91% seen once, with 3% to 5% in the top ten. The chain recombines TRBV7-2 with TRBJ1-2; maybe TRBD1 (5 bases). The sequencing here drew on peripheral blood, taken after recovery from COVID-19. This TCR derives from a human donor who had recovered from COVID-19. The CDR3 reads CASSFNGAWVDGYTF. DNA of the CDR3: TGTGCCAGCAGCTTTAACGGGGCATGGGTTGATGGCTACACCTTC.